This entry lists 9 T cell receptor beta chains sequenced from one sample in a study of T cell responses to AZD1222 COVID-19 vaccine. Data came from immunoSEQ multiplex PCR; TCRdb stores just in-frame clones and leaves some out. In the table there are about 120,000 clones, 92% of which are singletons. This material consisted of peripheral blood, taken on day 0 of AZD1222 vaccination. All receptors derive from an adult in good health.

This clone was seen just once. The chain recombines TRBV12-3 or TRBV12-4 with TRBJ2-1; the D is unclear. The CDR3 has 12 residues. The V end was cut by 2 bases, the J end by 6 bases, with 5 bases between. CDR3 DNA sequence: TGTGCCAGCAGTTTAAACAGCAATGAGCAGTTCTTC. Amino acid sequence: CASSLNSNEQFF.

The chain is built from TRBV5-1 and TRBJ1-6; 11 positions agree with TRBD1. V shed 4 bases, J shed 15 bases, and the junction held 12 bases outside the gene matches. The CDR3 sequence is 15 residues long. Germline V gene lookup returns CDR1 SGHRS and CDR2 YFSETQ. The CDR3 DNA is TGCGCCAGCAGCCGGGAGGGACAGGGGGAGAGAAACCTCCACTTT. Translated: CASSREGQGERNLHF.

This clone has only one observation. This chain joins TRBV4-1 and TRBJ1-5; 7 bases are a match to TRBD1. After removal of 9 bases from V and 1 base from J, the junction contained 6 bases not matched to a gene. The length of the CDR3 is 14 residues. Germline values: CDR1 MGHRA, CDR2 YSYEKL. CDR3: CASDDRDSNQPQHF. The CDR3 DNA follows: TGCGCCAGTGACGACAGGGACAGCAATCAGCCCCAGCATTTT.

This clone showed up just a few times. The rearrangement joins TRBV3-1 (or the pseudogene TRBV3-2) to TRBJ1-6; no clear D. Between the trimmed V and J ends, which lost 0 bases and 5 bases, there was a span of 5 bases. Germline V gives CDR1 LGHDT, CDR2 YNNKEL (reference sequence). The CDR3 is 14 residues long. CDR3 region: CASSQETNNSPLHF. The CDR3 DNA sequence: TGTGCCAGCAGCCAAGAGACCAATAATTCACCCCTCCACTTT.

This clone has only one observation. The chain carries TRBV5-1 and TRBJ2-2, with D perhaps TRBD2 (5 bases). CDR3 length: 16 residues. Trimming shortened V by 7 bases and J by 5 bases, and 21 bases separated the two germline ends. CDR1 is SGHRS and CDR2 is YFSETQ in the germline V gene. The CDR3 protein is CASSADGIVGTGELFF. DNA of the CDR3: TGCGCCAGCTCTGCTGACGGGATTGTTGGTACCGGGGAGCTGTTTTTT.

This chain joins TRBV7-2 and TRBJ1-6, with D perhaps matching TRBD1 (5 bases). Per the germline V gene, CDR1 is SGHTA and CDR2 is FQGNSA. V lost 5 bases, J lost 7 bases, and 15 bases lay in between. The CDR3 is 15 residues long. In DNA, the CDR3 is TGTGCCAGCAGCCTTAGCGGGGGATTCAATTCACCCCTCCACTTT. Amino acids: CASSLSGGFNSPLHF.

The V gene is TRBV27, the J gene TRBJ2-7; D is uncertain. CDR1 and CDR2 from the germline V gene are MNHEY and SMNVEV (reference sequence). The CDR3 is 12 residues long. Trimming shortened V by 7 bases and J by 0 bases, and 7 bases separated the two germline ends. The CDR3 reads CASKKGSYEQYF. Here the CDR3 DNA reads TGTGCCAGCAAGAAGGGCTCCTACGAGCAGTACTTC.

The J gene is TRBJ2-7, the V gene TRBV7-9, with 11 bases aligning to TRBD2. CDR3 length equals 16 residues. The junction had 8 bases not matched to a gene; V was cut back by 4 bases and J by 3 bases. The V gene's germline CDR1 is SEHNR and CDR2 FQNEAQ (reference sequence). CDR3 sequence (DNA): TGTGCCAGCAGCTCGACCCTAGCGGGGGGTGTCTACGAGCAGTACTTC. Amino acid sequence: CASSSTLAGGVYEQYF. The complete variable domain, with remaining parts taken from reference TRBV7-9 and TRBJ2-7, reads DTGVSQNPRHKITKRGQNVTFRCDPISEHNRLYWYRQTLGQGPEFLTYFQNEAQLEKSRLLSDRFSAERPKGSFSTLEIQRTEQGDSAMYLCASSSTLAGGVYEQYFGPGTRLTVT.

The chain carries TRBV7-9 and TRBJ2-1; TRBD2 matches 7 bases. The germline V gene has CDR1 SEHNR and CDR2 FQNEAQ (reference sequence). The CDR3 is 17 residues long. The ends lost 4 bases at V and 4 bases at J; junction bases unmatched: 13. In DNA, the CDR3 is TGTGCCAGCAGCTCCCCAGGACCCCTAGCGGAGTACAATGAGCAGTTCTTC. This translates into CASSSPGPLAEYNEQFF.